This T cell receptor beta chain was sequenced for a study of T cell clonality in common variable immunodeficiency. Whole-study findings and limits: TCRbeta clonality was increased in CVID versus healthy controls. Fewer TCRbeta clones were shared among CVID subjects than controls. Fewer deletions and N-nucleotide insertions were reportedly seen in common variable immunodeficiency TCR beta sequences.

The CDR3 covers 12 residues. CDR1 LNHDA and CDR2 SQIVND come from the germline V gene (reference sequence). Germline trimming cut 9 bases from V and 2 bases from J; bases unmatched to any gene: 2. Here immunoSEQ multiplex PCR was the method, and the copy in TCRdb shows in-frame clones only, minus some. Captured here are some 40,000 clones, none seen once; the top ten comprise approximately 0.68%. Both groups were predominantly of Caucasian heritage. In its sample, this clone was seen many times. Its antigen is not identified. The read falls 3 residues short of the CDR3 end, and the missing part is taken from the germline J gene.

The TCR sequence derives from a person aged 18 to 69 in good health. Sequenced sample: peripheral blood mononuclear cells. The V and J genes are TRBV19 and TRBJ2-5, with TRBD1 matching 8 bases. CDR3 DNA, as far as it was read: TGTGCCAGCCGGGACAGGCAAGAGACC. Translation gives CASRDRQET. The complete CDR3 reads CASRDRQETQYF.